These 2 T cell receptor beta chains came from one sample sequenced in a study of blood T cell repertoires in COVID-19. Clones were sequenced by immunoSEQ multiplex PCR, and TCRdb holds only the in-frame ones, with some missing. Of under 300,000 clones in the sample, about 87% were seen once. Source material: peripheral blood. These receptors originate from a woman aged 70 to 79 with active or convalescent COVID-19.

The genes are TRBV28 and TRBJ1-2; TRBD1 matches at 9 bases. Germline V gene sequence: CDR1 MDHEN, CDR2 SYDVKM. CDR3 length: 16 amino acids. With 1 base clipped from V and 8 bases from J, the junction kept 11 bases outside the gene matches. This chain's CDR3 is CASSLFIGTGSRGYTF. CDR3 sequence (DNA): TGTGCCAGCAGTTTATTTATAGGGACAGGGAGTCGGGGCTACACCTTC.

This clone was counted between two and nine times. Other DNA sequences in the sample encode the same CDR3. V usage is TRBV7-2 and J usage is TRBJ1-1, with D hard to call. The germline CDR1 and CDR2 sequences are SGHTA and FQGNSA. Trimming removed 2 bases from V and 1 base from J, with 8 bases in between. The CDR3 runs to 14 residues. The CDR3: CASSLRRGNTEAFF. The CDR3 DNA sequence: TGTGCCAGCAGCTTACGCCGGGGGAACACTGAAGCTTTCTTT.